Listed below are T cell receptor beta chains from one sample, sequenced in a study of tumor-infiltrating lymphocytes in primary liver carcinoma. TCRdb reprocessed the multiplex PCR reads with MiXCR, giving one entry per CDR3 protein. This table holds more than 85,000 distinct CDR3 sequences, roughly four fifths found once. Sequenced material: liver tumor tissue from sampling region 3. Source of these receptors: a man aged 35 to 55 with primary liver carcinoma and hepatitis B virus infection. Each CDR3 is given with its conserved first and last residue. The D gene is left open where the match is weak. Only some rows state a clone size, as once, few, many or a class for expanded clones.

clone_size j_call v_call d_call cdr3_aa cdr3_nt
NA TRBJ2-1 TRBV11-2 NA CASSSEIYNEQFF TGTGCCAGCAGCTCAGAAATATACAATGAACAGTTCTTT
many TRBJ2-3 TRBV24-1 TRBD1 CATSDGRTGNTDTQYF TGTGCCACCAGTGATGGAAGGACAGGGAATACAGATACGCAGTATTTT
NA TRBJ2-1 TRBV6-1 NA CATIGIPSYNEQFF TGTGCCACCATAGGAATTCCCTCCTACAATGAGCAGTTCTTC
NA TRBJ1-2 TRBV4-1 TRBD1 CASGHRGQETGYGYTF TGCGCCAGCGGCCACCGTGGACAGGAGACGGGCTATGGCTACACCTTC
NA TRBJ1-3 TRBV12-3/TRBV12-4 NA CANSLDQCISGNTIYF TGTGCCAACAGTCTTGACCAGTGCATCTCTGGAAACACCATATATTTT
NA TRBJ1-5 TRBV12-3/TRBV12-4 NA CASGRRPHQPQHF TGTGCCAGCGGCCGTCGGCCTCATCAGCCTCAGCATTTT
NA TRBJ2-7 TRBV6-2/TRBV6-3 NA CASSHDRIAYEQYF TGTGCCAGTAGTCACGACAGGATCGCCTACGAGCAGTACTTC
once TRBJ2-1 TRBV20-1 TRBD2 CSTRTSGRFSYNEQFF TGCAGTACTAGGACTAGCGGGAGATTTTCATACAATGAGCAGTTCTTC
NA TRBJ2-3 TRBV11-2 NA CASSLSLGSRIATKHTQYF TGTGCCAGCAGCTTATCATTGGGGAGTCGGATCGCTACAAAACATACGCAGTATTTT
NA TRBJ2-7 TRBV11-3 NA CASSLGVSSNEQYF TGTGCCAGCAGCTTAGGGGTCAGCAGTAATGAGCAGTACTTC
many TRBJ2-3 TRBV5-6 TRBD2 CASSLAAGREGRTDTQYF TGTGCCAGCAGCTTGGCAGCAGGGCGGGAGGGCCGTACAGATACGCAGTATTTT
NA TRBJ2-1 TRBV6-6 NA CVSSYSIECNEQLF TGTGTCAGCAGTTACTCGATCGAGTGCAATGAGCAGTTATTC
few TRBJ2-1 TRBV11-2 TRBD2 CASSLIGLAGPYNERFF TGCGCCAGCAGCTTGATAGGACTAGCTGGCCCCTACAATGAGCGGTTCTTC
NA TRBJ2-7 TRBV29-1 NA CSVWTAQTSYGHYF TGCAGCGTTTGGACGGCTCAAACGTCCTATGGGCACTACTTC
many TRBJ2-1 TRBV5-1 TRBD2 CASSTLAGGPNEQFF TGCGCCAGCAGCACCCTAGCGGGAGGCCCCAATGAGCAGTTCTTC
NA TRBJ2-5 TRBV5-1 TRBD2 CASRSGMLQETQYF TGCGCCAGCAGAAGCGGGATGCTTCAAGAGACCCAGTACTTC
NA TRBJ2-1 TRBV11-2 NA CASSLSSLWREQFF TGTGCCAGCAGTTTGTCTAGCTTGTGGCGTGAGCAGTTCTTC
NA TRBJ2-7 TRBV6-1 TRBD1 CASSPGTGLVDQYF TGTGCCAGCAGCCCCGGGACAGGGCTGGTCGATCAGTACTTC
NA TRBJ2-5 TRBV1 NA CTSSHDIRGTQYF TGCACCAGCAGTCACGACATACGAGGGACCCAGTACTTC
NA TRBJ2-1 TRBV14 NA CADSQNLDTSEQFF TGTGCCGACAGCCAAAATCTCGACACCAGTGAGCAGTTCTTC
NA TRBJ2-7 TRBV6-2/TRBV6-3 NA CASSNEVPYEEHF TGTGCCAGCAGTAACGAGGTACCCTACGAGGAGCACTTC
NA TRBJ2-7 TRBV4-3 NA CASSQDLTGSSEQYF TGCGCCAGCAGCCAAGACCTGACAGGCTCCTCCGAGCAATACTTC
NA TRBJ2-7 TRBV12-5 NA CASEGTDSYEQYF TGCGCCAGTGAGGGGACCGATTCATACGAGCAGTACTTC
NA TRBJ2-2 TRBV6-4 NA CASSDGRGAGELFF TGTGCCAGCAGTGACGGACGGGGGGCCGGTGAGCTGTTTTTT
NA TRBJ2-1 TRBV19 TRBD1 CASANDRTGGSEQFF TGTGCCAGTGCTAACGACCGGACAGGGGGAAGTGAGCAGTTCTTC
few TRBJ2-2 TRBV6-6 NA CAAGETYATGGTRELFF TGTGCCGCGGGAGAGACTTACGCGACGGGGGGCACCAGGGAGCTGTTTTTT
NA TRBJ2-1 TRBV7-9 NA CASSLTWQGGDEQLF TGTGCCAGCAGCTTGACGTGGCAGGGGGGCGATGAGCAGTTATTC
NA TRBJ1-1 TRBV6-6 TRBD1 CASIGMAGGNTETFF TGTGCCAGCATCGGGATGGCAGGGGGCAACACTGAAACTTTCTTT
NA TRBJ2-2 TRBV19 NA CASSSQYTGELFF TGTGCCAGTAGTAGTCAGTACACCGGGGAGCTGTTTTTT
NA TRBJ2-3 TRBV11-3 NA CVSSHGGGGTDTQYF TGTGTCAGCAGCCATGGAGGTGGTGGCACAGATACGCAGTATTTT
NA TRBJ2-5 TRBV29-1 NA CSTMDSGETQYF TGCAGCACTATGGACAGTGGGGAGACCCAGTACTTC
NA TRBJ2-5 TRBV7-9 NA CAISGSQETRYF TGTGCCATCAGCGGTTCACAAGAGACCCGATACTTC
NA TRBJ1-6 TRBV6-6 TRBD1 CASSLGKGGNSPLHF TGTGCCAGCAGTCTAGGGAAAGGGGGCAATTCACCCCTCCACTTT
NA TRBJ1-1 TRBV29-1 TRBD1 CSVAGRDRGGAEAFF TGCAGCGTTGCTGGCCGGGACAGGGGTGGCGCTGAAGCATTCTTT
NA TRBJ2-1 TRBV30 TRBD2 CAWSVIHAGGYYCEQFF TGTGCCTGGAGTGTAATACACGCGGGGGGCTACTACTGCGAGCAGTTCTTC
once TRBJ2-6 TRBV14 NA CASSPRWTVLRSGANVLTF TGTGCCAGCAGCCCACGATGGACAGTGCTCCGCTCTGGAGCCAACGTCCTGACTTTC
NA TRBJ1-1 TRBV29-1 TRBD1 CCAVFPGQARTFF TGCTGCGCCGTATTCCCTGGACAGGCGAGAACTTTCTTT
NA TRBJ1-3 TRBV4-1 NA CAGSQYGEPGLSGNTIYF TGCGCCGGCAGCCAATATGGGGAACCCGGGCTCTCTGGAAACACCATATATTTT
NA TRBJ2-1 TRBV6-5 TRBD2 CASGSGGEQIF TGTGCCAGCGGGAGCGGGGGTGAGCAAATCTTT
many TRBJ2-1 TRBV5-1 NA CASSLGGRTDNEQFF TGCGCCAGCAGCTTGGGGGGACGGACGGATAATGAGCAGTTCTTC
once TRBJ2-3 TRBV12-3/TRBV12-4 NA CASRGTWGYTQYF TGTGCCAGCAGGGGGACATGGGGCTACACGCAGTATTTT
few TRBJ2-5 TRBV6-2/TRBV6-3 NA CASNYTGGRETQYF TGTGCCAGCAATTACACGGGTGGCCGAGAGACCCAGTACTTC
NA TRBJ2-7 TRBV29-1 NA CSVRDIYEHYF TGCAGCGTACGGGACATCTACGAGCACTACTTC
NA TRBJ2-3 TRBV6-2/TRBV6-3 TRBD2 CVSSTGTRTPQYF TGTGTCAGTTCCACTGGGACTAGAACCCCGCAATATTTT
NA TRBJ1-1 TRBV29-1 NA CNVRPSGRNTVAFF TGCAATGTCCGCCCGTCCGGGAGAAACACTGTAGCTTTCTTT
NA TRBJ1-1 TRBV5-1 NA CASSFGGTEITEVFF TGCGCCAGCAGCTTTGGGGGAACAGAGATAACTGAAGTTTTCTTT